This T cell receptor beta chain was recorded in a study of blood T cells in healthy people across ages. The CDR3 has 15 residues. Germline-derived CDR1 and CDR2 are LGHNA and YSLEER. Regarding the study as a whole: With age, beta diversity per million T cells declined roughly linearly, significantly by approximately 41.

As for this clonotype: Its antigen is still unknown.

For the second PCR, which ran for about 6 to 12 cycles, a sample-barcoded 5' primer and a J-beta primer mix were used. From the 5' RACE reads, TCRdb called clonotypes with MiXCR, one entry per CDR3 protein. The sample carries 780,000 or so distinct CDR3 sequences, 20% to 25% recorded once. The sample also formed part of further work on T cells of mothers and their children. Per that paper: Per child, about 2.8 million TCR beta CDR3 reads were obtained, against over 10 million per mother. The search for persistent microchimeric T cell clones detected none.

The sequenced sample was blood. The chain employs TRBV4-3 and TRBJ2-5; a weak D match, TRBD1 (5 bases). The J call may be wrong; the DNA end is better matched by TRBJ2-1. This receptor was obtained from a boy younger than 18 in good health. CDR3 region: CASSEGVGKGPEQFF. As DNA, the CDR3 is TGCGCCAGCAGCGAAGGGGTAGGGAAGGGCCCCGAGCAGTTCTTC.